This T cell receptor beta chain was sequenced in a study of blood T cell repertoires in COVID-19. Clones were sequenced by immunoSEQ multiplex PCR, and TCRdb holds only the in-frame ones, with some missing. This table holds over 150,000 clones, approximately 80% found once. For this clone: Additional DNA sequences in this sample encode the identical CDR3.

The receptor was isolated from a woman aged 60-75 years with acute or convalescent COVID-19. Sample: peripheral blood.

CDR3 in amino acids: CASSPPGVSYEQYF. CDR3 sequence (DNA): TGTGCCAGCTCACCACCAGGAGTGTCCTACGAGCAGTACTTC. The chain has TRBV18 and TRBJ2-7; D not certain. The V gene lost 0 bases and the J gene lost 1 base, with 7 bases spanning the gap. This CDR3 is built from 14 residues. Germline lookup yields CDR1 KGHSH and CDR2 LQKENI.